This T cell receptor (beta chain) is from a study of control samples from healthy donors and cancer patients. TCRdb's table, derived via immunoSEQ multiplex PCR, lists solely in-frame clones and lacks some. The table includes about 150,000 clones, about 89% detected once. Germline assignment: CDR1 MNHEY and CDR2 SMNVEV (reference sequence). J was trimmed by 4 bases and V by 5 bases; bases with no gene match: 4. The CDR3 consists of 15 residues. The chain is built from TRBV27 and TRBJ1-3; 11 bases line up with TRBD1. This clonotype was sampled from a man aged 30 to 45 in good health. What was sequenced was blood. The CDR3 region is CASSRTGGKGNTIYF. The DNA of the CDR3 is TGTGCCAGCAGTCGGACAGGGGGCAAGGGAAACACCATATATTTT.